This T cell receptor (beta chain) was profiled in a study of blood T cell repertoires in COVID-19. Study-wide background: Acute and convalescent COVID-19 specimens originated in the United States, Italy and Spain.

The study drew participants aged 18 to 89 years from 20 to 30 US areas. Participant-reported clinical history was the basis for cohort assignment. Source study methods: Reference gene primer amplification gave nucleated cell count estimates. Libraries were prepared by immunoSEQ multiplex PCR; TCRdb keeps only in-frame clonotypes and omits some of them. Clone size and V and J calls were adopted from that table, with D and trimming inferred from the DNA. Of roughly 430,000 clones listed, around 90% were seen once; the top ten hold about 2.1%. Germline trimming cut 4 bases from V and 2 bases from J; bases unmatched to any gene: 11. This CDR3 is 17 amino acids long. In germline, CDR1 is SGHVS, CDR2 FNYEAQ.

This clonotype was sampled from a woman in her thirties or forties with acute COVID-19. The chain employs TRBV7-6 and TRBJ1-3; TRBD1 aligns across 7 bases. Source material: PBMCs or T cells enriched from blood (not recorded which). CDR3 loop: CASSSLGQSLTGNTIYF. DNA for the CDR3: TGTGCCAGCAGCTCATTGGGACAGTCTCTTACTGGAAACACCATATATTTT.